This T cell receptor beta chain was captured in a study of cytomegalovirus exposure and HLA in healthy donors. Assay: immunoSEQ multiplex PCR; the TCRdb copy retains only in-frame clones and omits some. The sample lists approximately 160,000 clones, roughly 84% occurring once. CDR3 length: 15 amino acids. Germline V gene data show CDR1 as MNHEY and CDR2 as SVGAGI. Trimming removed 2 bases at V and 3 bases at J, with 11 bases between. The gene calls are TRBV6-5 and TRBJ1-5, with TRBD1 as a possible D gene (5 bases). Sequencing was performed on PBMCs. The TCR originated in a young man in good health and CMV-seropositive. DNA for the CDR3: TGTGCCAGCAGTTACGGCTGGGGCGACAATCAGCCCCAGCATTTT. Its protein product is CASSYGWGDNQPQHF.